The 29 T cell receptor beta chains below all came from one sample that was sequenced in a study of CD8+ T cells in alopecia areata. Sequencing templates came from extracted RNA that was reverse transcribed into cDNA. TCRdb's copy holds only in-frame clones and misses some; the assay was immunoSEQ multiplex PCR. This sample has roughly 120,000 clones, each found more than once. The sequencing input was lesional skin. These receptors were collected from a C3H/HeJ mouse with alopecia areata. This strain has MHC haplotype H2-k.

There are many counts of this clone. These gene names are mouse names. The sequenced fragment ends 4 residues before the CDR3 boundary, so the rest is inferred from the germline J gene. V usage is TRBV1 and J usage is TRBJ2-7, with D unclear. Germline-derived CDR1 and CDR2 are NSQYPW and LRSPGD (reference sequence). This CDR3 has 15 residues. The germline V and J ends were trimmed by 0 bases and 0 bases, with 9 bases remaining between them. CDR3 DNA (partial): TGCACCTGCAGTGCAGATTCTGGCCGCTCCTAT. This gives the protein CTCSADSGRSY. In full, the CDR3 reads CTCSADSGRSYEQYF. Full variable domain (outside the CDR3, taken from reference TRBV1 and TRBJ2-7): VTLLEQNPRWRLVPRGQAVNLRCILKNSQYPWMSWYQQDLQKQLQWLFTLRSPGDKEVKSLPGADYLATRVTDTELRLQVANMSQGRTLYCTCSADSGRSYEQYFGPGTRLTVL.

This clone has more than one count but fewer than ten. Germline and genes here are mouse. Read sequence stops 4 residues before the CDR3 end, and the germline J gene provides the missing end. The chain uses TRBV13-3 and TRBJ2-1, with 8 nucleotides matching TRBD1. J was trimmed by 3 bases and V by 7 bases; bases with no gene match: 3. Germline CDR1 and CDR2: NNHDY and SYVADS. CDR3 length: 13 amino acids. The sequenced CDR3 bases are TGTGCCAGCGGGACAGGCCTCTATGCT. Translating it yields CASGTGLYA. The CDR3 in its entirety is CASGTGLYAEQFF.

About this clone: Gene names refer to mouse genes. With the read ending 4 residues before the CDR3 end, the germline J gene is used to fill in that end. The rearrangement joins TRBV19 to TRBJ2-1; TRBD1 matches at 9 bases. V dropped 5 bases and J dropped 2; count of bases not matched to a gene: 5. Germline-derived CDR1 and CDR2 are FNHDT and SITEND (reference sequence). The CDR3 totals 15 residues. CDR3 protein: CASSVDRGDYAEQFF. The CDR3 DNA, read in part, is TGTGCCAGCAGCGTCGACAGGGGGGACTATGCT.

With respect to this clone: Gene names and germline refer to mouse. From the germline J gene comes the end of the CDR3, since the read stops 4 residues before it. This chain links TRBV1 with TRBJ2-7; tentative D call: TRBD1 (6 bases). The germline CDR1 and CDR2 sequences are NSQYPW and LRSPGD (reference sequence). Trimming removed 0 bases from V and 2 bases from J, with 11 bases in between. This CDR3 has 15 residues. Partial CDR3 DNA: TGCACCTGCAGTGCAGATTGGGCAGGGGCCTAT. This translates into CTCSADWAGAY. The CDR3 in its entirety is CTCSADWAGAYEQYF.

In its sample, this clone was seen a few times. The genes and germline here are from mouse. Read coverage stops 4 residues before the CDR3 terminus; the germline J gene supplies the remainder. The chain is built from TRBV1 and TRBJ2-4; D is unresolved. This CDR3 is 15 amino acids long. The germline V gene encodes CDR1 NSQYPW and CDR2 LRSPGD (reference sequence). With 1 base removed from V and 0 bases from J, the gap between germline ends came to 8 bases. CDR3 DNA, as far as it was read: TGCACCTGCAGTGCAGCCAGACAAAGTCAAAAC. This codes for CTCSAARQSQN. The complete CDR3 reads CTCSAARQSQNTLYF.

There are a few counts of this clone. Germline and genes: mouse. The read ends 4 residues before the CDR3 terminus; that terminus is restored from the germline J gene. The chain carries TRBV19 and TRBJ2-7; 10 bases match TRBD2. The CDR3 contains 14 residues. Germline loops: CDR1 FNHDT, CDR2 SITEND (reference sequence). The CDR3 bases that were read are TGTGCCAGCAGTCCCTGGGGGGGCCCTTAT. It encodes CASSPWGGPY. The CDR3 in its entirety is CASSPWGGPYEQYF. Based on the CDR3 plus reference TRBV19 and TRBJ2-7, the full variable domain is GGIITQTPKFLIGQEGQKLTLKCQQNFNHDTMYWYRQDSGKGLRLIYYSITENDLQKGDLSEGYDASREKKSSFSLTVTSAQKNEMAVFLCASSPWGGPYEQYFGPGTRLTVL.

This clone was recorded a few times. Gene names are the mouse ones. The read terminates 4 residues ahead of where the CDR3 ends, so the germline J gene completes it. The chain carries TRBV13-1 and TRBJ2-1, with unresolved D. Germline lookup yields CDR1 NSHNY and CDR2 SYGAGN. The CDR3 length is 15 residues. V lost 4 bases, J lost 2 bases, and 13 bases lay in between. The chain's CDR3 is CASSPNIGDYAEQFF. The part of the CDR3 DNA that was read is TGTGCCAGCAGTCCAAACATCGGTGACTATGCT.

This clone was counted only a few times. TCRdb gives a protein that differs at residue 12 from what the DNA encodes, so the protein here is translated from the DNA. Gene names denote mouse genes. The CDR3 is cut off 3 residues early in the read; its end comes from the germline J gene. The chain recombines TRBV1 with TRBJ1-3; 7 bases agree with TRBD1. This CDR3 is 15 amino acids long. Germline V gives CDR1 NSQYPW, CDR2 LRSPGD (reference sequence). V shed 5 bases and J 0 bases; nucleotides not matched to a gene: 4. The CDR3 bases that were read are TGCACCTGCAGTCCCGGGACAGCTTCTGGAAATACG. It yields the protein CTCSPGTASGNT. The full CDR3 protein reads CTCSPGTASGNTLYF.

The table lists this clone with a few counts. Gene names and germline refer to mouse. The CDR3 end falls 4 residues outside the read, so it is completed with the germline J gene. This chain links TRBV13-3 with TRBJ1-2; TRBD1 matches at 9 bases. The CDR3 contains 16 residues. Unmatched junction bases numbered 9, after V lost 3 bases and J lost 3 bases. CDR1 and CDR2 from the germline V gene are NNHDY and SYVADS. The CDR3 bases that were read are TGTGCCAGCAGTGGGACAGGGGCCCTGAGGGACTCC. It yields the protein CASSGTGALRDS. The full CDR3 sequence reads CASSGTGALRDSDYTF.

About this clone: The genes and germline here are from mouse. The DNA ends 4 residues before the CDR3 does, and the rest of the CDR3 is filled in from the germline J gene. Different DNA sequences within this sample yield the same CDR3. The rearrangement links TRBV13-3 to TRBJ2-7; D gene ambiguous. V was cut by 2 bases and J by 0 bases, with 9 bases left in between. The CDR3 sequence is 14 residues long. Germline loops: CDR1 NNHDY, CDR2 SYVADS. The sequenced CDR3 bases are TGTGCCAGCAGTGACCCTGGTAGCTCCTAT. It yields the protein CASSDPGSSY. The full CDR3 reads CASSDPGSSYEQYF.

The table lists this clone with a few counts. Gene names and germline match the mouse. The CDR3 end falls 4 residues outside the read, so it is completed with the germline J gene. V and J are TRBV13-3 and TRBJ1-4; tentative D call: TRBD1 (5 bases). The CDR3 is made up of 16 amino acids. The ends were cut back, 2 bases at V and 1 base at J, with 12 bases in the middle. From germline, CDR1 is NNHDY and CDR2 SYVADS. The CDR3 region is CASSEPGRDSNERLFF. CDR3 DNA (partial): TGTGCCAGCAGTGAGCCAGGGAGGGATTCCAACGAA.

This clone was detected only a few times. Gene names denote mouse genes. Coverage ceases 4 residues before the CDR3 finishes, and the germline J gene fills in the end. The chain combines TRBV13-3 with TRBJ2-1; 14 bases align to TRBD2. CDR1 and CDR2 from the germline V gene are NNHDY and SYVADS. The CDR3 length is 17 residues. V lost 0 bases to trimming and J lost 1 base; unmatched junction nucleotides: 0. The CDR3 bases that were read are TGTGCCAGCAGTGATGGGGACTGGGGGGGCAACTATGCT. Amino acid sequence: CASSDGDWGGNYA. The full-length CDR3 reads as CASSDGDWGGNYAEQFF.

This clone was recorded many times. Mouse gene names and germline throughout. The CDR3 reads CASSRRLGNNQDTQYF. The DNA read from the CDR3 is TGTGCTAGCAGTAGAAGACTGGGGAATAACCAAGAC. The chain has TRBV17 and TRBJ2-5; 8 bases line up with TRBD2. The read comes to an end 4 residues before the CDR3 does, leaving the germline J gene to fill in the end. The CDR3 is made up of 16 amino acids. With 2 bases clipped from V and 0 bases from J, the junction kept 4 bases outside the gene matches. Germline V gene sequence: CDR1 MNHDT, CDR2 YYDKIL.

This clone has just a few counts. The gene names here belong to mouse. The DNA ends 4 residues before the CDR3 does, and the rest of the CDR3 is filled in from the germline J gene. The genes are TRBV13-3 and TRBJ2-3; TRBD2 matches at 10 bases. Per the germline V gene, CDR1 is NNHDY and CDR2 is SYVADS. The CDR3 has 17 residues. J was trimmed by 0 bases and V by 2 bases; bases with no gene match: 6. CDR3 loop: CASSDPTGGPSAETLYF. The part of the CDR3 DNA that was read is TGTGCCAGCAGTGACCCGACTGGGGGGCCTAGTGCAGAA.

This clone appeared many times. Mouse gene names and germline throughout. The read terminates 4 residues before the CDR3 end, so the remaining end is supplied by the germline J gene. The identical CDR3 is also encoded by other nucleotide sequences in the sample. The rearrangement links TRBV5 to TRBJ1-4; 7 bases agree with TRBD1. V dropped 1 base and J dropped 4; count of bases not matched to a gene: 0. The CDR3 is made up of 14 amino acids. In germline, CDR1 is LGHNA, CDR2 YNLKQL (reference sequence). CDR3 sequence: CASSQGDSNERLFF. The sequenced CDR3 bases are TGTGCCAGCAGCCAAGGGGACAGCAACGAA.

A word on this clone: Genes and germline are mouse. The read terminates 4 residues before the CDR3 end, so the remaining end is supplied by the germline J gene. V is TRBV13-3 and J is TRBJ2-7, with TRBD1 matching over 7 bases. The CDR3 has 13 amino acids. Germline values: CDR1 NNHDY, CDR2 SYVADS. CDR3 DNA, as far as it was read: TGTGCCAGCAGTGGACAGGGAAAAGAT. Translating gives CASSGQGKD. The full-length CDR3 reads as CASSGQGKDEQYF.

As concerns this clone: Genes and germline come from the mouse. The CDR3 loop is CASSGPGTGEYAEQFF. Partial CDR3 DNA: TGTGCCAGCAGTGGCCCCGGGACTGGGGAATATGCT. This chain links TRBV13-1 with TRBJ2-1; TRBD2 matches 10 bases. With the read ending 4 residues before the CDR3 end, the germline J gene is used to fill in that end. With V trimmed by 3 bases and J by 4 bases, 7 bases remained unmatched. The CDR3 has 16 amino acids. Germline V lookup: CDR1 NSHNY, CDR2 SYGAGN.

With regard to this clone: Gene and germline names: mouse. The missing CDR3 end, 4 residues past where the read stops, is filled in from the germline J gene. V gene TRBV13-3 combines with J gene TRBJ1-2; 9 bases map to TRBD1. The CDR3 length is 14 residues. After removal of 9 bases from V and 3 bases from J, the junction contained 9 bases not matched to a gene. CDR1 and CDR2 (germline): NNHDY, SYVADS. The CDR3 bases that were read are TGTGCCACCTCTGGACAGGGGAGGGACTCC. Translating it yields CATSGQGRDS. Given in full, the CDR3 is CATSGQGRDSDYTF.

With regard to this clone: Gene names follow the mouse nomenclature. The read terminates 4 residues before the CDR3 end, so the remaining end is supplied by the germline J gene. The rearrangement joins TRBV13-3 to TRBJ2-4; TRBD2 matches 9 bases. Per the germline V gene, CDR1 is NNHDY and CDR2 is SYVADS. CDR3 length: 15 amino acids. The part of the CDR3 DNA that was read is TGTGCCAGCAGTGATGATGGGACTGGGAGAAAC. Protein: CASSDDGTGRN. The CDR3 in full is CASSDDGTGRNTLYF.

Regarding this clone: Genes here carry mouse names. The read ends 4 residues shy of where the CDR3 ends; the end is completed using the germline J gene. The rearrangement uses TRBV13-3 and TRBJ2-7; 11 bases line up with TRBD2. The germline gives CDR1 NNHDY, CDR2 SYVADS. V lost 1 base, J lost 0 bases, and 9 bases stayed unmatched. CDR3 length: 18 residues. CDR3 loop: CASSDRGLGAAGSYEQYF. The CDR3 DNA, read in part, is TGTGCCAGCAGTGATAGGGGACTGGGGGCGGCCGGCTCCTAT.

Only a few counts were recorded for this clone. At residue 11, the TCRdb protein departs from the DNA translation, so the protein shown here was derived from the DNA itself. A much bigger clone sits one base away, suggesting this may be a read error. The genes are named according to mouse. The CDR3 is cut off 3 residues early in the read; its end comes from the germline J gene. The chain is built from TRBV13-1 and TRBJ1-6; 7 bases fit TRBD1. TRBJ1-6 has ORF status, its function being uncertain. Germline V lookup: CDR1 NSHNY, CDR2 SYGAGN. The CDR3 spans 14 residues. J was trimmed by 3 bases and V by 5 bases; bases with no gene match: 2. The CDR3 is CASRGQIYNSPLYF. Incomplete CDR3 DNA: TGTGCCAGCAGGGGACAGATCTATAATTCGCCC.

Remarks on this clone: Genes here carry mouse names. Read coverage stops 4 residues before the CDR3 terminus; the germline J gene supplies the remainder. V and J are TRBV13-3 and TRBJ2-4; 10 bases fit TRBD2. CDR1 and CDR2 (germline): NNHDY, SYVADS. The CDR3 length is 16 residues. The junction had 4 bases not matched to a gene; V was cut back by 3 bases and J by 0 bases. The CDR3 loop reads CASSGLGGTSQNTLYF. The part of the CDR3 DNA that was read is TGTGCCAGCAGTGGACTGGGGGGTACAAGTCAAAAC.

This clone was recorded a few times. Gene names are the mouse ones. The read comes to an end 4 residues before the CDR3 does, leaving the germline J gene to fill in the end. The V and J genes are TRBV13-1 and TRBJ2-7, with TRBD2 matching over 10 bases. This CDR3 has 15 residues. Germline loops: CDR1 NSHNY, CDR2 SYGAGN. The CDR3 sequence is CASSDRLGGFDEQYF. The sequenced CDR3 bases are TGTGCCAGCAGTGATAGACTGGGGGGTTTTGAT.

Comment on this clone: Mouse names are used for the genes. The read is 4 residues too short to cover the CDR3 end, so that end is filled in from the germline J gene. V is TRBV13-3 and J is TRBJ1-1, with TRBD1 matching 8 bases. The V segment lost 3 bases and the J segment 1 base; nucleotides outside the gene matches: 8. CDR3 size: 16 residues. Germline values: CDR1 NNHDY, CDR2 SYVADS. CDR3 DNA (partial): TGTGCCAGCAGTGCCCCTCCCGGGACAGGGAACACA. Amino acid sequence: CASSAPPGTGNT. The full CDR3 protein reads CASSAPPGTGNTEVFF.

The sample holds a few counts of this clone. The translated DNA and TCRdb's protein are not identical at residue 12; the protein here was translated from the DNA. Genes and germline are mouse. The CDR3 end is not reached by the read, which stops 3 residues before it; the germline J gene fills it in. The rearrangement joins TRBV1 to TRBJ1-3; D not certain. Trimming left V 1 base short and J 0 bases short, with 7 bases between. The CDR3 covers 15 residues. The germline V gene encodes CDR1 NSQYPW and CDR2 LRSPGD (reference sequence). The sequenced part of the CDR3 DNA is TGCACCTGCAGTGCAGGGGAAATTTCTGGAAATACG. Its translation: CTCSAGEISGNT. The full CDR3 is CTCSAGEISGNTLYF.

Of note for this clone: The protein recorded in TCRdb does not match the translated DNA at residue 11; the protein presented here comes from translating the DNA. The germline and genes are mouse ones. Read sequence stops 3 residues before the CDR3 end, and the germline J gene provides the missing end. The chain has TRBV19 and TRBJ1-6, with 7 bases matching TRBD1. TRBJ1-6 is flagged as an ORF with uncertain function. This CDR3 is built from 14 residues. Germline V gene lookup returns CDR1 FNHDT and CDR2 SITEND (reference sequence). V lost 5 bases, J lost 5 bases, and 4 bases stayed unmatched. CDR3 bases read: TGTGCCAGCAGATCGGGACAGAATAATTCGCCC. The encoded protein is CASRSGQNNSP. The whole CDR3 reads CASRSGQNNSPLYF.

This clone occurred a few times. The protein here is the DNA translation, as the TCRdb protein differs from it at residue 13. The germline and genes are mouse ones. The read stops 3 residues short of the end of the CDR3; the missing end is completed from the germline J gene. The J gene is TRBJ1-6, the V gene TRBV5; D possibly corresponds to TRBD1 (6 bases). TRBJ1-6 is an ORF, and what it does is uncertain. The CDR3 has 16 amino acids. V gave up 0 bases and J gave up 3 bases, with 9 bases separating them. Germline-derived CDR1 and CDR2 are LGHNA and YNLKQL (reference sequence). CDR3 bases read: TGTGCCAGCAGCCAAGAAAGGGGGGGCTATAATTCGCCC. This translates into CASSQERGGYNSP. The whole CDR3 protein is CASSQERGGYNSPLYF.

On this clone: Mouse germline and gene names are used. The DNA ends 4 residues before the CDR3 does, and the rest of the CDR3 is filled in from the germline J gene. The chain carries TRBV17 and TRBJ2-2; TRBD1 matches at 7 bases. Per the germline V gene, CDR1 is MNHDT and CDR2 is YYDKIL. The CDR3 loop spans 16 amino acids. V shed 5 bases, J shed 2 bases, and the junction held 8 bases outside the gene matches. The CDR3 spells CASSRGTGANTGQLYF. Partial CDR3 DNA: TGTGCTAGCAGTCGAGGAACAGGGGCGAACACCGGG.

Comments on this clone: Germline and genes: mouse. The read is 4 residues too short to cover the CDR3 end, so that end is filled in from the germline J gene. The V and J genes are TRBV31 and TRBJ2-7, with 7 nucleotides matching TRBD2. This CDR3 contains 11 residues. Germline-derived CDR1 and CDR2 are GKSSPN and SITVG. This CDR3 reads CAWRTGYEQYF. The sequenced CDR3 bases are TGTGCCTGGAGGACTGGGTAT.